Below, 17 T cell receptor beta chains from the same sample are listed, as sequenced in a study of blood T cell repertoires in COVID-19. Produced via immunoSEQ multiplex PCR; TCRdb's table is partial and in-frame only. The data contain about 200,000 clones, over 75% of them singletons. Sequencing was carried out using peripheral blood. Source of these receptors: an older woman with COVID-19, enrolled during active disease.

V usage is TRBV4-1 and J usage is TRBJ1-1; maybe TRBD1 (6 bases). CDR3 length: 14 amino acids. Trimming cost V 3 bases and J 2 bases, with 10 bases left between them. CDR1 is MGHRA and CDR2 is YSYEKL in the germline V gene. CDR3 sequence: CASSQEQGNTEAFF. The CDR3 DNA follows: TGCGCCAGCAGCCAGGAACAGGGTAACACTGAAGCTTTCTTT.

In this sample, this clone turned up once. This chain joins TRBV18 and TRBJ1-5, with D uncertain. The CDR3 totals 14 residues. The ends were cut back, 2 bases at V and 3 bases at J, with 8 bases in the middle. Per the germline V gene, CDR1 is KGHSH and CDR2 is LQKENI. DNA for the CDR3: TGTGCCAGCTCACCAGAGTACGCCAATCAGCCCCAGCATTTT. As protein: CASSPEYANQPQHF.

This rearrangement joins TRBV13 to TRBJ1-5; D unresolved. V lost 0 bases to trimming and J lost 3 bases, with 9 bases between them. CDR1 is PRHDT, CDR2 FYEKMQ, per germline (reference sequence). The CDR3 is made up of 15 amino acids. CDR3 region: CASSLGPGINQPQHF. CDR3 bases: TGTGCCAGCAGCTTAGGACCCGGGATCAATCAGCCCCAGCATTTT.

This clone was seen only a few times. This sequence joins TRBV9 and TRBJ1-2; TRBD1 matches at 9 bases. Germline-derived CDR1 and CDR2 are SGDLS and YYNGEE. The V segment lost 8 bases and the J segment 5 bases; nucleotides outside the gene matches: 10. CDR3 size: 14 residues. Here the CDR3 reads CARGTGIGSYGYTF. CDR3 bases: TGTGCCAGAGGGACAGGGATCGGGTCATATGGCTACACCTTC. The full variable domain, completed using reference TRBV9 and TRBJ1-2, is DSGVTQTPKHLITATGQRVTLRCSPRSGDLSVYWYQQSLDQGLQFLIQYYNGEERAKGNILERFSAQQFPDLHSELNLSSLELGDSALYFCARGTGIGSYGYTFGSGTRLTVV.

The chain couples TRBV19 to TRBJ1-1; no clear D. This CDR3 is 17 amino acids long. V dropped 5 bases and J dropped 0 bases, with 19 bases sitting between them. Germline-derived CDR1 and CDR2 are LNHDA and SQIVND (reference sequence). CDR3 amino acids: CASSPPRPEGMNTEAFF. CDR3 coding DNA: TGTGCCAGTAGTCCACCCCGTCCCGAGGGCATGAACACTGAAGCTTTCTTT.

The CDR3 DNA is TGCGCCAGCAGCATAATCAGGGGAGACTATGGCTACACCTTC. Translated: CASSIIRGDYGYTF. The chain recombines TRBV4-3 with TRBJ1-2, with D maybe TRBD1 (6 bases). The CDR3 consists of 14 residues. The V gene lost 5 bases and the J gene lost 3 bases, with 13 bases spanning the gap. Germline lookup yields CDR1 LGHNA and CDR2 YSLEER.

The gene calls are TRBV3-1 (or the pseudogene TRBV3-2) and TRBJ2-5; 12 bases agree with TRBD2. The CDR3 runs 18 residues. The V and J ends lost 4 bases and 1 base, in that order; junction bases with no gene match: 10. CDR1 LGHDT and CDR2 YNNKEL come from the germline V gene (reference sequence). The CDR3 sequence: CASSPPLGLAGPQETQYF. Written as DNA, the CDR3 is TGTGCCAGCAGCCCCCCCTTAGGACTAGCGGGGCCCCAAGAGACCCAGTACTTC.

This sequence joins TRBV5-1 and TRBJ2-1, with 10 positions matching TRBD1. The CDR3 runs to 15 residues. The germline V gene has CDR1 SGHRS and CDR2 YFSETQ. The V gene end was trimmed by 1 base and the J gene end by 10 bases; junction bases not matched to a gene: 8. The CDR3 protein is CASSLLRQGAGEQFF. The CDR3 DNA is TGCGCCAGCAGCTTGCTGAGACAGGGGGCTGGGGAGCAGTTCTTC.

The genes are TRBV5-4 and TRBJ1-5; 10 bases are a match to TRBD1. Trimming removed 2 bases from V and 6 bases from J; junction bases left unmatched: 5. Germline CDR1 reads SGHNT; CDR2 reads YYREEE (reference sequence). This CDR3 spans 15 amino acids. In DNA, the CDR3 is TGTGCCAGCAGCTTAGGGACAGGGGACGGTCAGCCCCAGCATTTT. Protein product: CASSLGTGDGQPQHF.

The chain carries TRBV7-6 and TRBJ2-1, with D unresolved. With 1 base removed from V and 8 bases from J, the gap between germline ends came to 18 bases. The CDR3 length is 16 residues. CDR1 SGHVS and CDR2 FNYEAQ come from the germline V gene. CDR3 coding DNA: TGTGCCAGCAGCTTAGTGGTAATAGGTGGAGAGGATGAGCAGTTCTTC. This gives the protein CASSLVVIGGEDEQFF.

This clone occurred a few times. The rearrangement uses TRBV7-6 and TRBJ2-7; D is perhaps TRBD1 (6 bases). The CDR3 covers 14 residues. The V gene lost 1 base and the J gene lost 1 base, with 8 bases spanning the gap. The germline gives CDR1 SGHVS, CDR2 FNYEAQ. This CDR3 reads CASSLVQGSYEQYF. CDR3 DNA: TGTGCCAGCAGCTTAGTCCAGGGGTCCTACGAGCAGTACTTC. Full variable domain (outside the CDR3, taken from reference TRBV7-6 and TRBJ2-7): GAGVSQSPRYKVTKRGQDVALRCDPISGHVSLYWYRQALGQGPEFLTYFNYEAQQDKSGLPNDRFSAERPEGSISTLTIQRTEQRDSAMYRCASSLVQGSYEQYFGPGTRLTVT.

The chain carries TRBV11-2 and TRBJ2-3; 8 nucleotides line up with TRBD2. V dropped 1 base and J dropped 2; count of bases not matched to a gene: 8. Germline V lookup: CDR1 SGHAT, CDR2 FQNNGV. The CDR3 runs 17 residues. The CDR3 bases are TGTGCCAGCAGCTTAGTAGAGCAGCGGGGGAACACAGATACGCAGTATTTT. This sequence encodes CASSLVEQRGNTDTQYF.

The chain couples TRBV19 to TRBJ1-1; D is undetermined. Germline V gene data show CDR1 as LNHDA and CDR2 as SQIVND (reference sequence). V was cut by 5 bases and J by 0 bases, with 13 bases left in between. CDR3 length: 15 amino acids. CDR3 DNA sequence: TGTGCCAGTAGTTCAAATTTGGGCATGAACACTGAAGCTTTCTTT. Its translation is CASSSNLGMNTEAFF.

This clone has a single count. The junction shows a germline mismatch at one end, possibly a read error. The J gene is TRBJ2-5, the V gene TRBV7-7, with 13 positions matching TRBD2. The CDR3 spans 15 residues. Germline V gene sequence: CDR1 SSHAT, CDR2 FNYEAQ (reference sequence). The CDR3 DNA reads as TGTGCTAGCAGATCCACTAGCGGGGGGGAAGAGACCCAGTACTTC. Translation: CASRSTSGGEETQYF.

Only one count was recorded for this clone. The chain couples TRBV3-1 (or the pseudogene TRBV3-2) to TRBJ2-1, with 14 bases lining up with TRBD2. Germline values: CDR1 LGHDT, CDR2 YNNKEL (reference sequence). This CDR3 comprises 20 residues. Trimming took 0 bases from V and 2 from J; bases not matched to a gene: 9. For the CDR3, the DNA is TGTGCCAGCAGCCAAGACGCCGGGACTAGCGGGAGTCAGACCTACAATGAGCAGTTCTTC. The encoded protein is CASSQDAGTSGSQTYNEQFF.

The rearrangement links TRBV7-2 to TRBJ2-3; maybe TRBD2 (5 bases). The CDR3 has 15 amino acids. Deletions cut 4 bases from V and 2 bases from J, with 13 bases between. The germline V gene has CDR1 SGHTA and CDR2 FQGNSA. CDR3 sequence reads: CASSSRTGNTDTQYF. CDR3 coding DNA: TGTGCCAGCAGCTCCCGGACTGGGAACACAGATACGCAGTATTTT.

The chain combines TRBV2 with TRBJ1-5; 7 nucleotides agree with TRBD1. The CDR3 is made up of 16 amino acids. From germline, CDR1 is SNHLY and CDR2 FYNNEI. The J segment lost 0 bases and the V segment lost 6 bases, leaving 8 bases of the junction unmatched. Here the CDR3 reads CASSDSGTDSNQPQHF. The CDR3 coding sequence is TGTGCCAGCAGCGATTCCGGGACAGATAGCAATCAGCCCCAGCATTTT.